This T cell receptor (beta chain) was sequenced during a study of CD8+ T cells in alopecia areata. Sequencing templates came from extracted RNA that was reverse transcribed into cDNA. TCRdb's copy holds only in-frame clones and misses some; the assay was immunoSEQ multiplex PCR. The sample contains about 37,000 clones, roughly half of which appear only once. To note about this clone: Its specificity is not known.

It was for about 5 patients that CD4+ cells were sorted into CD25+CD127- cells. As part of sample collection, lesional scalp punch biopsies and peripheral blood were taken from alopecia areata patients. The CDR3 is made up of 11 amino acids. The ends were cut back, 1 base at V and 11 bases at J, with 11 bases in the middle. The V gene's germline CDR1 is DFQATT and CDR2 SNEGSKA (reference sequence). Study conclusions and caveats: Affected scalp, especially in alopecia totalis/universalis, had a higher clonality than normal scalp did.

The sequencing input was CD4+ Tregs sorted from blood. V and J are TRBV20-1 and TRBJ2-5; no firm D call. This receptor was taken from a human donor with alopecia areata. For the CDR3, the DNA is TGCAGTGCTAGAGCTGCAGCTGAGCAGTACTTC. This codes for CSARAAAEQYF.